The rows below give T cell receptor beta chains drawn from one sample of a study of tumor-infiltrating lymphocytes in primary liver carcinoma. A single record per CDR3 protein comes from TCRdb applying MiXCR to the multiplex PCR reads. The table has fewer than 350,000 distinct CDR3 sequences, approximately 60% seen once. Material for sequencing was peripheral blood. Receptors originate from a man in his forties with primary liver carcinoma and hepatitis B virus infection. The CDR3 runs from the conserved cysteine through the conserved F or W. The D gene is left open where the match is weak. Some rows mark clone size as missing; the rest say once, few, many or name a class of expanded clone.

>.|TRBV11-2|.|TRBJ2-3
CASTRSDSSTDTQYF
TGTGCCAGCACCCGTTCGGATTCCAGCACAGATACGCAGTATTTT
>.|TRBV6-2/TRBV6-3|many|TRBJ1-1
CASSYSGPEAFF
TGTGCCAGCAGTTACTCTGGACCTGAAGCTTTCTTT
>TRBD2|TRBV29-1|.|TRBJ2-3
CIVEGRGLAGALDTQYF
TGCATCGTTGAAGGTCGGGGTCTAGCGGGAGCGTTGGATACGCAGTATTTT
>.|TRBV12-3/TRBV12-4|.|TRBJ1-6
CASGINNSPLHF
TGTGCCAGCGGCATAAATAATTCACCCCTCCACTTT
>.|TRBV4-1|many|TRBJ1-1
CASSQPEWGTEAFF
TGCGCCAGCAGCCAACCCGAGTGGGGCACTGAAGCTTTCTTT
>.|TRBV4-2|.|TRBJ2-6
CASSQERRNSGANVPTF
TGTGCCAGCAGCCAAGAGAGGCGCAACTCTGGGGCCAACGTCCCGACTTTC
>TRBD2|TRBV4-2|.|TRBJ2-2
CASNQPSGNTGELFF
TGTGCCAGCAACCAACCTAGCGGGAACACCGGGGAGCTGTTTTTT
>TRBD2|TRBV12-3/TRBV12-4|many|TRBJ2-2
CASTSGAVAGVGGELFF
TGTGCCAGCACCTCTGGGGCGGTAGCGGGAGTCGGCGGGGAGCTGTTTTTT
>.|TRBV28|.|TRBJ2-3
CASRGVGRNTQYF
TGTGCCAGCAGAGGGGTGGGGCGGAATACGCAGTATTTT
>.|TRBV6-2/TRBV6-3|.|TRBJ2-5
CAIRLWIQGTQYF
TGTGCCATCAGACTCTGGATCCAAGGGACCCAGTACTTC
>.|TRBV11-2|.|TRBJ1-4
CASSASWTNEQLFF
TGTGCCAGCAGCGCCTCTTGGACTAATGAACAACTATTTTTT
>.|TRBV7-8|.|TRBJ1-3
CASSPRGAGAGNTIYF
TGTGCCAGCAGCCCCCGGGGCGCAGGGGCTGGAAACACCATATATTTT
>.|TRBV11-3|.|TRBJ2-1
CTSSKSTGSSEQFF
TGTACCAGCAGCAAATCCACAGGGTCTAGTGAGCAGTTCTTC
>TRBD1|TRBV6-1|.|TRBJ1-5
CASMRTGGNQPQHF
TGTGCCAGCATGAGGACAGGGGGCAATCAGCCCCAGCATTTT
>.|TRBV9|.|TRBJ1-3
CASSAAGSGNTIYF
TGTGCCAGCAGCGCCGCGGGGTCTGGAAACACCATATATTTT